The T cell receptor beta chain described here comes from a study of blood T cells in healthy people across ages (dated by TCRdb to about 2015). Regarding the complete study: Template switching captured roughly one uniquely barcoded TCR beta cDNA molecule per two T cells in model experiments. The donors were split into four age groups: young (average around 15 years), middle-aged (39), aged (over 55) and long-lived (over 75). To track age-related changes in TCR beta repertoire diversity, the study relied on deep sequencing normalized with unique cDNA molecular identifiers. Two additional independent replicas of 1 million unique cDNA reads from the same blood draw were analyzed for two donors (one aged 18 to 29 and one aged 80 or older).

Remarks on this clonotype: It has no known antigen specificity. Per-base qualities were not stored, and no clone one base away is much larger.

What the study reported, not specific to this receptor: Observed TCR beta diversity correlated strongly with the percentage of naive T cells measured by flow cytometry. Observed TCR beta diversity per million T cells fell roughly linearly with age, and a significant reduction was already apparent by age around 40. Donor CMV infection status was unknown, potentially confounding age-related changes in expanded clonotypes. Estimates of total diversity based on one million sequenced T cells were regarded as lower bounds and as underestimates. Compared with the aged group, the long-lived group had more naive CD4+ T cells, fewer expanded clones and increased TCR diversity, a pattern suggesting age selection. Conclusive comparison of naive and antigen-experienced compartments was prevented by the profiling of bulk unsorted PBMCs.

Trimming costs V 4 bases and J 4 bases, and their ends lie 8 bases apart. Sequences SGHDT (CDR1) and YYEEEE (CDR2) are obtained from the germline V gene. The CDR3 holds 13 amino acids from the cysteine to the phenylalanine. Only the CDR3 part of the read is kept: 39 bases, read in frame from the first base. The protocol used for the library was 5' RACE. Sequencing was performed on an Illumina HiSeq 2500. A second about 7 to 12 cycle PCR used a sample-barcoded 5' primer and a J-beta primer mix. A template-switch 5' adaptor carrying 12 random nucleotides introduced a unique molecular identifier onto each TCR beta cDNA molecule. Each sample yielded at least 3 million CDR3-containing paired-end reads. All of the RNA was converted into first-strand cDNA using the Mint cDNA synthesis kit, with a TRBC-specific oligonucleotide serving as the primer. After uracil-DNA glycosylase treatment, a first 18-cycle PCR used universal primers M1SS and BC2_uni_R on all cDNA. The authors' pipeline ran thus. For normalization, 1 million high-quality reads were randomly selected from each sample, with every read carrying a distinct molecular identifier. Reads with shared molecular identifiers were discarded instead of being binned into consensus sequences. MiTCR, run with a Q25 quality threshold and the strictest error-elimination algorithm, handled CDR3 identification, clonotype clustering and error correction. A nonparametric unseen species model with Euler transformation was used to estimate lower-bound total TCR beta diversity. The public reads were reanalyzed by TCRdb: fastp trimming at Q25, MiXCR alignment, in-frame beta chains only. A single entry per CDR3 protein holds the most common genes and DNA from its merged rows. TCRdb's processing, not the study's, gives the V and J calls here. This sample has more than 750,000 distinct CDR3 sequences in its table, and almost 30% of those were observed once. 9.5% to 13% of the sample comes from the top ten.

Donors were 39 systemically healthy Caucasian individuals from Russia aged roughly 6 to 90 years. Each donor gave ten milliliters of peripheral blood, collected into EDTA-treated Vacutainer tubes. Ficoll-Paque density-gradient centrifugation was used to isolate PBMCs, with at least 7 million per sample. Trizol reagent was used to extract total RNA from PBMCs, with at least 6 micrograms per sample. For every donor, flow cytometry on a PBMC aliquot measured the percentage of naive CD45RAhigh/CD27high T cells. The sample also formed part of further work on T cells of mothers and their children. As noted in the second study: Donors were nine systemically healthy Caucasian individuals: three mothers and their six children. cDNA synthesis used all of the extracted RNA, with about 1.5 ug of RNA in each 15 ul reaction. Sample barcodes and 2-4 random nucleotides were added via the M1S primer in the second PCR. Over 8 million TCR beta CDR3 reads came from each mother, compared with about 3.2 million reads from each child. In both related and unrelated pairs, thymic selection shapes the output of TCR recombination in a similar way, with inherited differences having only a minor effect. Normalized repertoire overlap was always slightly but never significantly higher in related than unrelated mother-child pairs. No persistent microchimeric T cell clones were found, with a detection sensitivity of around 100 clones per million clonotypes. Deep NGS was used in the study to compare the TCR beta repertoires of mothers and children and to look for features that separate related mother-child pairs from unrelated individuals. Mothers averaged roughly 40 +/- 4 years of age and children averaged approximately 11 +/- 4 years. After adapter ligation was performed with NEBNext reagents, the libraries were sequenced on an Illumina HiSeq 2000 with 100+100 nt paired-end reads. To prevent cross-contamination, the mother and child libraries were prepared a month apart and were sequenced in separate runs. Each donor had between about 450,000 and 2,100,000 distinct TCR beta clonotypes identified. Naive TCR beta clonotypes were estimated from low-frequency clonotypes matched to each donor's FACS-determined naive share, without sorting.

Sequenced sample: blood. The source of this sequence is a woman aged 40 to 50 in good health. Recombination connected TRBV5-6 to TRBJ2-2; no D segment can be confidently identified. The nucleotide sequence is given as TGTGCCAGCAGCACCCTGGGCACCGGGGAGCTGTTTTTT. Translation gives CASSTLGTGELFF.